These T cell receptor beta chains were read from a single sample in a study of graft-versus-host responses after intestinal transplantation. Antigens of these TCRs are unknown. Using immunoSEQ multiplex PCR, the repertoire was profiled, and TCRdb retains in-frame clones only, with some absent. The sample consists of about 120,000 clones, approximately 95% of them appearing once. Sequencing was performed on unstimulated CD8+ T cells sorted from spleen or lymph node cells, taken before intestinal transplant. These receptors were obtained from a human donor who received an intestinal transplant. Each CDR3 is given with its conserved first and last residue. D genes are given only for firm matches.

D gene	J gene	V gene	CDR3 protein	CDR3 DNA
-	TRBJ2-7	TRBV9	CASSVGEGTYEQYF	TGTGCCAGCAGCGTAGGCGAGGGAACCTACGAGCAGTACTTC
-	TRBJ1-5	TRBV6-4	CASHSDSNQPQHF	TGTGCCAGTCACAGCGATAGCAATCAGCCCCAGCATTTT
-	TRBJ2-1	TRBV4-2	CASSQDIKVDSYNEQFF	TGTGCCAGCAGCCAAGATATTAAGGTGGACTCCTACAATGAGCAGTTCTTC
-	TRBJ2-5	TRBV7-6	CASSNQETQYF	TGTGCCAGCAGCAACCAAGAGACCCAGTACTTC
-	TRBJ2-1	TRBV7-3	CASSRPGPRLLNEQFF	TGTGCCAGCAGCCGACCCGGCCCTCGGTTGCTCAATGAGCAGTTCTTC
-	TRBJ2-7	TRBV10-1	CANHFKGSYEQYF	TGCGCCAACCACTTTAAGGGGTCCTACGAGCAGTACTTC
-	TRBJ2-1	TRBV30	CAWDWKNSYNEQFF	TGTGCCTGGGATTGGAAAAACTCCTACAATGAGCAGTTCTTC
-	TRBJ1-5	TRBV28	CALSWGGNQPQHF	TGTGCCCTGAGCTGGGGCGGAAATCAGCCCCAGCATTTT
TRBD1	TRBJ2-7	TRBV27	CASSSPGQGNYEQYF	TGTGCCAGCAGTTCGCCGGGACAGGGGAACTACGAGCAGTACTTC
TRBD2	TRBJ2-1	TRBV27	CASSLSPLAGGPRDFDEQFF	TGTGCCAGCAGTTTATCCCCCCTAGCGGGAGGGCCAAGGGATTTTGATGAGCAGTTCTTC
-	TRBJ1-1	TRBV7-6	CASSLPGTEQAFF	TGTGCCAGCAGCCTCCCTGGGACGGAACAAGCTTTCTTT
TRBD1	TRBJ2-4	TRBV27	CASRPLRGSIQYF	TGTGCCAGCAGGCCTCTCAGGGGGAGCATTCAGTACTTC
TRBD1	TRBJ2-1	TRBV14	CASSQDSDRGLSEQFF	TGTGCCAGCAGCCAAGATTCGGACAGGGGTCTAAGTGAGCAGTTCTTC
TRBD2	TRBJ2-5	TRBV6-1	CASSDVAGARYQETQYF	TGTGCCAGCAGTGATGTAGCGGGAGCCCGGTACCAAGAGACCCAGTACTTC